This TCR beta chain was recovered during a study of fetal regulatory T cell absence and autoimmunity. Some clones are missing from TCRdb's copy, which holds only in-frame ones; the method was immunoSEQ multiplex PCR. This sample has around 100,000 clones; approximately 79% occur once, and the top ten carry 1.5% to 2%. The CDR3 consists of 15 residues. The V end was cut by 1 base, the J end by 8 bases, with 20 bases between. Germline V gene lookup returns CDR1 SQVTM and CDR2 ANQGSEA. The sample taken for sequencing was pancreas tissue. This TCR was sampled from a male donor with IPEX syndrome. The J gene is TRBJ1-2, the V gene TRBV29-1; D might be TRBD1 (6 bases). The CDR3 loop reads CSVEGGGRGVWGYTF. As DNA, the CDR3 is TGCAGCGTTGAAGGTGGAGGCAGGGGCGTCTGGGGCTACACCTTC.